Listed here are 2 T cell receptor beta chains from one sample, sequenced in a study of T cells after yellow fever vaccination. TCRdb reanalysed the 5' RACE reads using MiXCR and keeps one entry per CDR3 protein. The sample holds around 200,000 distinct CDR3 sequences, 9.5% to 12% seen once. The input for sequencing was CD8+ T cells sorted from PBMCs, taken 15 days after the yellow fever booster vaccination. Receptors originate from a man aged 18 to 35 who received the YFV17D yellow fever vaccine.

This chain joins TRBV7-9 and TRBJ1-3; no definite D call. The germline V gene has CDR1 SEHNR and CDR2 FQNEAQ (reference sequence). Trimming took off 5 bases at V and 1 base at J, with 27 bases between the two ends. The CDR3 spans 20 residues. The CDR3 region has the DNA TGTGCCAGCAGCCCGTTTATTCTTTCGGCGTCGGGCGAGTCTGGAAACACCATATATTTT. Its translation: CASSPFILSASGESGNTIYF.

The chain couples TRBV4-3 to TRBJ1-4; TRBD1 aligns across 9 bases. Germline CDR1 LGHNA, CDR2 YSLEER. This CDR3 is built from 16 residues. V lost 0 bases to trimming and J lost 7 bases; unmatched junction nucleotides: 6. The CDR3 is CASSQDRGQGSEKLFF. The DNA of the CDR3 is TGCGCCAGCAGCCAAGATAGAGGACAGGGGAGTGAAAAACTGTTTTTT.